Shown below are 23 T cell receptor beta chains from a single sample sequenced in a study of molecular identifiers for immune sequencing clone quantification. MiXCR, run by TCRdb on the PCR reads, gives a single entry per CDR3 protein. The table records 400,000 to 600,000 distinct CDR3 sequences, approximately 25% of them present only once. The material sequenced was naive CD8+ T cells from blood, with Jurkat cell RNA spiked in. Specified subset: FACS-sorted CD8+CD4-CCR7+CD45RA+ naive T cells. These receptors originate from a human donor in good health. Some libraries in this study had Jurkat cell RNA spiked in.

The table lists this clonotype with a few counts. The rearrangement joins TRBV12-3 or TRBV12-4 to TRBJ2-5; 7 positions agree with TRBD1. CDR3 length equals 14 residues. Losses at the gene ends were 5 bases for V and 2 bases for J; bases not matched to a gene: 5. CDR3: CASSTPRGQETQYF. DNA of the CDR3: TGTGCCAGCAGTACACCCAGGGGGCAAGAGACCCAGTACTTC.

In its sample, this clonotype was seen a few times. The chain has TRBV4-3 and TRBJ2-5; D is possibly TRBD1 (6 bases). Germline lookup yields CDR1 LGHNA and CDR2 YSLEER. The V end was cut by 1 base, the J end by 4 bases, with 10 bases between. The CDR3 totals 14 residues. CDR3 sequence: CASSQAVGGETQYF. The CDR3 DNA sequence: TGCGCCAGCAGCCAAGCTGTAGGGGGAGAGACCCAGTACTTC.

Worth noting for this clonotype: The junction departs from the called germline gene at one end, perhaps through a read error. V usage is TRBV28 and J usage is TRBJ2-7, with 7 bases lining up with TRBD1. The CDR3 contains 16 residues. Germline CDR1 and CDR2: MDHEN and SYDVKM. CDR3 DNA: TGTGCCAGCGGGAACCCACCGGGACAGAGCTCCTTCGAGCAGTACTTC. It translates to CASGNPPGQSSFEQYF.

In the case of this clonotype: A read error may explain this, as a much larger clone is one base away. The chain recombines TRBV28 with TRBJ2-3; possibly TRBD1 for D (6 bases). The CDR3 has 15 amino acids. V was shortened by 2 bases and J by 2 bases, with 11 bases between the two germline ends. Germline V gives CDR1 MDHEN, CDR2 SYDVKM. CDR3 in amino acids: CASSLRGWDTDTQYF. The CDR3 DNA sequence: TGTGCCAGCAGTTTAAGGGGGTGGGACACAGATACGCAGTATTTT.

The chain links TRBV11-2 to TRBJ2-1; no firm D call. Germline loops: CDR1 SGHAT, CDR2 FQNNGV. This CDR3 contains 12 residues. The V gene lost 2 bases and the J gene lost 10 bases, with 9 bases spanning the gap. The DNA of the CDR3 is TGTGCCAGCAGCTTATTTTCAGACGAGCAGTTCTTC. Translation: CASSLFSDEQFF.

The chain is built from TRBV10-3 and TRBJ1-1, with D possibly being TRBD1 (5 bases). This CDR3 contains 14 residues. The V end was cut by 4 bases, the J end by 5 bases, with 14 bases between. CDR1 and CDR2 (germline): ENHRY, SYGVKD. CDR3 sequence reads: CAISVGRAETEAFF. The CDR3 DNA reads TGTGCCATCAGTGTGGGACGGGCCGAAACTGAAGCTTTCTTT.

V usage is TRBV4-3 and J usage is TRBJ1-1; 8 nucleotides match TRBD1. Germline values: CDR1 LGHNA, CDR2 YSLEER. The CDR3 spans 16 residues. The V segment lost 0 bases and the J segment 4 bases; nucleotides outside the gene matches: 7. CDR3 sequence reads: CASSQDFRTGPTEAFF. The CDR3 nucleotides read TGCGCCAGCAGCCAAGATTTTCGGACAGGGCCCACTGAAGCTTTCTTT.

This clonotype was seen repeatedly, ten times or more. V is TRBV27 and J is TRBJ2-7; D is undetermined. The germline V gene encodes CDR1 MNHEY and CDR2 SMNVEV (reference sequence). Trimming shortened V by 3 bases and J by 0 bases, and 6 bases separated the two germline ends. This CDR3 region has 13 residues. DNA of the CDR3: TGTGCCAGCAGTTTCTCCAGCTCCTACGAGCAGTACTTC. It specifies CASSFSSSYEQYF.

This clonotype appeared many times. This sequence joins TRBV9 and TRBJ2-3; D tentatively reads TRBD1 or TRBD2 (5 bases each). This CDR3 region has 16 residues. Per the germline V gene, CDR1 is SGDLS and CDR2 is YYNGEE. V was clipped by 5 bases and J by 1 base, with 17 bases between them. This chain's CDR3 is CASRDTTAGGTDTQYF. CDR3 DNA: TGTGCCAGCAGAGATACGACAGCCGGGGGCACAGATACGCAGTATTTT.

This clonotype appeared a single time. Germline and junction disagree at one end, which may indicate a read error. V gene TRBV7-9 combines with J gene TRBJ2-2; TRBD1 might be the D (6 bases). The CDR3 runs 16 residues. The germline V gene has CDR1 SEHNR and CDR2 FQNEAQ (reference sequence). Here the CDR3 DNA reads TGTGCCAGCAGCTATAGAGTTGGGGGCCCCACCGGGGAGCTGGTTTTT. As protein: CASSYRVGGPTGELVF.

This clonotype was counted many times. In DNA form, the CDR3 reads TGTGCCAGCAGCTTAGCGGTGGGAATGAACACTGAAGCTTTCTTT. Residues: CASSLAVGMNTEAFF. This chain links TRBV7-8 with TRBJ1-1, with D unclear. CDR1 is SGHVS, CDR2 FQNEAQ, per germline. V was shortened by 0 bases and J by 0 bases, with 8 bases between the two germline ends. There are 15 residues in the CDR3.

The genes are TRBV3-1 and TRBJ2-7; D perhaps matches TRBD1 (5 bases). Trimming took off 0 bases at V and 3 bases at J, with 15 bases between the two ends. The CDR3 is 16 amino acids. Germline V gene data show CDR1 as LGHDT and CDR2 as YNNKEL (reference sequence). The CDR3 protein is CASSQDVDSTVYEQYF. CDR3 coding DNA: TGTGCCAGCAGCCAAGATGTCGACAGTACCGTCTACGAGCAGTACTTC.

Comments on this clonotype: A single base separates this from a much larger clone, so it may be a read error. The chain combines TRBV6-5 with TRBJ2-2; D is undetermined. The CDR3 covers 15 residues. Germline V lookup: CDR1 MNHEY, CDR2 SVGAGI. CDR3 DNA sequence: TGTGCCAGCACTTTAGCACTACCGAACGCCGGGGAGCTGTTTTTT. Encoded protein: CASTLALPNAGELFF.

The chain joins TRBV6-5 to TRBJ2-2; D is unresolved. Germline CDR1 is MNHEY and CDR2 is SVGAGI. Trimming shortened V by 6 bases and J by 6 bases, and 17 bases separated the two germline ends. This CDR3 region has 15 residues. The chain's CDR3 is CASSPSWTEAGELFF. DNA of the CDR3: TGTGCCAGCAGCCCTTCTTGGACCGAAGCCGGGGAGCTGTTTTTT.

V and J are TRBV5-5 and TRBJ2-1; D remains ambiguous. V lost 4 bases and J lost 8, with 13 bases in between. CDR3 length: 13 residues. Germline lookup yields CDR1 SGHKS and CDR2 YYEKEE (reference sequence). The CDR3 DNA reads TGTGCCAGCAGCCTCGACCTTTTTGATGAGCAGTTCTTC. Protein product: CASSLDLFDEQFF. Together with reference TRBV5-5 and TRBJ2-1, the CDR3 gives the full variable domain: DAGVTQSPTHLIKTRGQQVTLRCSPISGHKSVSWYQQVLGQGPQFIFQYYEKEERGRGNFPDRFSARQFPNYSSELNVNALLLGDSALYLCASSLDLFDEQFFGPGTRLTVL.

This clonotype was observed at least ten times. This chain uses TRBV5-5 with TRBJ2-7, with TRBD1 matching 7 bases. This CDR3 is 14 amino acids long. The trim removed 0 bases at V and 3 bases at J, leaving 3 bases unmatched. Per germline, CDR1 SGHKS and CDR2 YYEKEE (reference sequence). In DNA, the CDR3 is TGTGCCAGCAGCTTGGCCCAGGGGGACTACGAGCAGTACTTC. Its translation is CASSLAQGDYEQYF.

This clonotype has a handful of counts. The V and J genes are TRBV9 and TRBJ2-3, with 15 bases identical to TRBD2. Losses at the gene ends were 5 bases for V and 1 base for J; bases not matched to a gene: 8. Germline loops: CDR1 SGDLS, CDR2 YYNGEE. This CDR3 is built from 18 residues. In DNA form, the CDR3 reads TGTGCCAGCAGTCCCGGACTAGCGGGAGGGCCGGGCACAGATACGCAGTATTTT. Its translation: CASSPGLAGGPGTDTQYF.

In this sample, this clonotype turned up many times. V gene TRBV6-5 combines with J gene TRBJ1-2; D not resolved. Trimming took off 6 bases at V and 5 bases at J, with 10 bases between the two ends. Germline V lookup: CDR1 MNHEY, CDR2 SVGAGI. CDR3 size: 12 residues. As DNA, the CDR3 is TGTGCCAGCAGCCCCGACATATATGGCTACACCTTC. Its translation is CASSPDIYGYTF.

This clonotype was seen ten or more times. The chain joins TRBV20-1 to TRBJ2-1; perhaps D is TRBD1 or TRBD2 (5 bases each). The CDR3 has 14 residues. V lost 3 bases, J lost 9 bases, and 18 bases lay in between. The germline V gene encodes CDR1 DFQATT and CDR2 SNEGSKA (reference sequence). The CDR3 loop is CSARAGTSGPEQFF. In DNA form, the CDR3 reads TGCAGTGCTAGGGCCGGGACCTCAGGTCCTGAGCAGTTCTTC.

This chain connects TRBV7-2 to TRBJ2-7; TRBD2 aligns across 8 bases. Unmatched junction bases numbered 12, after V lost 0 bases and J lost 2 bases. Germline CDR1 reads SGHTA; CDR2 reads FQGNSA. The CDR3 is made up of 18 amino acids. DNA of the CDR3: TGTGCCAGCAGCTTAGCGCCGGGGGGGAGGGACGTAACCTACGAGCAGTACTTC. Amino acid sequence: CASSLAPGGRDVTYEQYF.

This clonotype has only one observation. The chain uses TRBV14 and TRBJ2-7; no definite D call. Per the germline V gene, CDR1 is SGHDN and CDR2 is FVKESK. CDR3 length: 13 residues. Between the trimmed V and J ends, which lost 4 bases and 6 bases, there was a span of 13 bases. CDR3 sequence: CASSPTPYCEQYF. The CDR3 region has the DNA TGTGCCAGCAGCCCGACTCCTTACTGCGAGCAGTACTTC.

This clonotype occurred many times. The chain has TRBV4-3 and TRBJ2-1; TRBD1 matches 7 bases. Germline CDR1 LGHNA, CDR2 YSLEER. V lost 4 bases, J lost 9 bases, and 12 bases stayed unmatched. This CDR3 contains 15 residues. Here the CDR3 reads CASSLTTTGPTEQFF. The CDR3 DNA sequence: TGCGCCAGCAGCCTAACGACGACAGGGCCTACTGAGCAGTTCTTC.

The chain has TRBV2 and TRBJ2-1, with 7 bases fitting TRBD2. After removal of 4 bases from V and 4 bases from J, the junction contained 10 bases not matched to a gene. CDR1 and CDR2 from the germline V gene are SNHLY and FYNNEI. This CDR3 is 16 amino acids long. In DNA, the CDR3 is TGTGCCAGCAGTGTGTTGGCGGGAGTTGCGTACAATGAGCAGTTCTTC. It yields the protein CASSVLAGVAYNEQFF.